What follows are 4 T cell receptor beta chains derived from one specimen sequenced in a study of shared clonotypes between healthy human individuals. The data were produced by immunoSEQ multiplex PCR, yet TCRdb's version contains in-frame clones alone and is incomplete. This sample yields roughly 2.5 million clones, of which roughly nine tenths are seen a single time; 0.14% belongs to the top ten. Sequences were obtained from naive CD4+ T cells sorted from blood. Subset in this sample: CD45RA+ positively selected. The receptors originated from a man between 18 and 35 years old in good health.

The chain joins TRBV4-3 to TRBJ2-3, with 9 bases identical to TRBD2. Germline values: CDR1 LGHNA, CDR2 YSLEER. V gave up 1 base and J gave up 10 bases; unmatched junction bases: 12. CDR3 length: 16 amino acids. The CDR3 here is CASSQGIAGDIGAQYF. The CDR3 bases are TGCGCCAGCAGCCAAGGGATAGCGGGAGACATAGGGGCGCAGTATTTT.

This chain joins TRBV28 and TRBJ1-5; D might be TRBD1 (6 bases). CDR1 MDHEN and CDR2 SYDVKM come from the germline V gene. V lost 3 bases, J lost 2 bases, and 20 bases lay in between. The CDR3 is 18 amino acids. The CDR3 region is CASSFFGTPKGGNQPQHF. As DNA, the CDR3 is TGTGCCAGCAGTTTTTTCGGGACTCCAAAGGGGGGCAATCAGCCCCAGCATTTT.

This clone occurred a few times. The chain has TRBV30 and TRBJ1-5; 7 bases match TRBD1. The J segment lost 7 bases and the V segment lost 4 bases, leaving 10 bases of the junction unmatched. The CDR3 extends over 14 amino acids. Germline V CDR1 and CDR2: GTSNPN, SVGIG (reference sequence). CDR3: CAWTLKGGGQPQHF. The CDR3 DNA reads as TGTGCCTGGACTCTCAAAGGGGGCGGGCAGCCCCAGCATTTT.

V gene TRBV2 combines with J gene TRBJ2-1; 10 nucleotides match TRBD1. The ends lost 5 bases at V and 3 bases at J; junction bases unmatched: 4. Looked up from germline, CDR1 is SNHLY and CDR2 is FYNNEI. This CDR3 region has 15 residues. CDR3 nucleotides: TGTGCCAGCAGTCGGGACAGGGGTGGCTACAATGAGCAGTTCTTC. Amino acids: CASSRDRGGYNEQFF.